Here is one T cell receptor beta chain with its context. The sample comes from a study of shared clonotypes between healthy human individuals. The ends were cut back, 8 bases at V and 9 bases at J, with 17 bases in the middle. The CDR3 extends over 12 amino acids. CDR1 is SGHTA, CDR2 FQGNSA, per germline. TCRdb's table, derived via immunoSEQ multiplex PCR, lists solely in-frame clones and lacks some. The sample contains over 850,000 clones, around three quarters of which appear only once. The clonotype was recovered from a man between 18 and 35 years old in good health. Some clones in this sample may be carry-over from other donors' samples. Sequencing used memory CD4+ T cells from PBMCs. Indicated subset: CD45RA-negative fraction. This chain links TRBV7-2 with TRBJ2-7, with D possibly TRBD2 on 6 matching bases. As DNA, the CDR3 is TGTGCCAGCTGCCCCCGGCGGGGAGGGCAGTACTTC. It translates to CASCPRRGGQYF.